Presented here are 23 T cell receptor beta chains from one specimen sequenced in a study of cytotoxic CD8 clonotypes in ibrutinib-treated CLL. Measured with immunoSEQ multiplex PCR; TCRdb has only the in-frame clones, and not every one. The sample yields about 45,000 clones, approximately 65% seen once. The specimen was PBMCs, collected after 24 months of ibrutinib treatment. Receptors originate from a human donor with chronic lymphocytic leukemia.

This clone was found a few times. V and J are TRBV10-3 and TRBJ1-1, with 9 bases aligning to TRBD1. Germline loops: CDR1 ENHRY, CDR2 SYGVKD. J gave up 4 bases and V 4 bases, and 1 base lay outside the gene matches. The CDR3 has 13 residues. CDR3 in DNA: TGTGCCATCAGTGGGGACAGGGCCACTGAAGCTTTCTTT. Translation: CAISGDRATEAFF.

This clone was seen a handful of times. CDR3 amino acids: CASSLRGSDTQYF. CDR3 bases: TGTGCCAGCAGCCTAAGGGGATCCGATACGCAGTATTTT. The chain joins TRBV7-3 to TRBJ2-3, with D perhaps TRBD1 (5 bases). Germline-derived CDR1 and CDR2 are SGHTA and FQGTGA. The CDR3 has 13 residues. Trimming pared 5 bases from V and 6 bases from J, leaving 12 bases between.

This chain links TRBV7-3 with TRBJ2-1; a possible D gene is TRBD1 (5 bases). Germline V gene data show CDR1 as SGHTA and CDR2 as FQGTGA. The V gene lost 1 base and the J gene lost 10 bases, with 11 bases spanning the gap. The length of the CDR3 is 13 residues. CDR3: CASSLRGTGEQFF. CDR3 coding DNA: TGTGCCAGCAGCTTAAGAGGTACAGGAGAGCAGTTCTTC.

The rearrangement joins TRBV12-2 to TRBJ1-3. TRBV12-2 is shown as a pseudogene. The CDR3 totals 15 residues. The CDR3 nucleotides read TGTGCAAGTCGTTTTTATCACATCTGCGAAAACACCATATATTTT. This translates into CASRFYHICENTIYF.

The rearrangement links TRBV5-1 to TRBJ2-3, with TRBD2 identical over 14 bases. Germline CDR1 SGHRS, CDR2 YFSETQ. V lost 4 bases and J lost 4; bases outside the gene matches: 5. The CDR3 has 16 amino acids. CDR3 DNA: TGCGCCAGCAGCGCCGGGACTAGCGGGGGCGCAGATACGCAGTATTTT. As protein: CASSAGTSGGADTQYF.

CDR3 sequence reads: CASRMTGTSGNTIYF. DNA for the CDR3: TGTGCCAGCAGAATGACAGGAACCTCTGGAAACACCATATATTTT. J is TRBJ1-3 and V is TRBV6-5, with a possible D match to TRBD1 (6 bases). The V end was cut by 6 bases, the J end by 0 bases, with 12 bases between. The CDR3 sequence is 15 residues long. Germline V gene lookup returns CDR1 MNHEY and CDR2 SVGAGI.

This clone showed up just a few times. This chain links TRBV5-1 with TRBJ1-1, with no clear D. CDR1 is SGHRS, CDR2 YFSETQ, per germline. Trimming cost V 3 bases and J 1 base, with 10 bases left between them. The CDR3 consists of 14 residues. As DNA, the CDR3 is TGCGCCAGCAGCTACGGACTTCCGAACACTGAAGCTTTCTTT. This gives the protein CASSYGLPNTEAFF.

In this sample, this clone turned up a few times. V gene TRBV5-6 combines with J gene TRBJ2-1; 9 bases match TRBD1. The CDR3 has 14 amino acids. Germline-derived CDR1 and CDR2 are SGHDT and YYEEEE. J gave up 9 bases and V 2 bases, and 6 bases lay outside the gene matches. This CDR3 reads CASSLQGAYGEQFF. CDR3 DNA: TGTGCCAGCAGCTTACAGGGGGCGTATGGTGAGCAGTTCTTC.

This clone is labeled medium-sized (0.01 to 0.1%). In nucleotides, the CDR3 is TGTGCCAGCCAGGGTGTAACCTACCCAGCGGAAGCTTTCTTT. Translating it yields CASQGVTYPAEAFF. This chain connects TRBV2 to TRBJ1-1, with D possibly being TRBD1 (5 bases). Germline V gene lookup returns CDR1 SNHLY and CDR2 FYNNEI. V lost 8 bases and J lost 8, with 21 bases in between. The CDR3 runs 14 residues.

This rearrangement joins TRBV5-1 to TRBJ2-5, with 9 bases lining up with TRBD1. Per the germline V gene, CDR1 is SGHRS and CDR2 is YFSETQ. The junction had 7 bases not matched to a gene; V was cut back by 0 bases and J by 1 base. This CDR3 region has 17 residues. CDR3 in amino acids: CASSLGALTGGQETQYF. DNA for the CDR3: TGCGCCAGCAGCTTGGGCGCTTTGACAGGGGGCCAAGAGACCCAGTACTTC.

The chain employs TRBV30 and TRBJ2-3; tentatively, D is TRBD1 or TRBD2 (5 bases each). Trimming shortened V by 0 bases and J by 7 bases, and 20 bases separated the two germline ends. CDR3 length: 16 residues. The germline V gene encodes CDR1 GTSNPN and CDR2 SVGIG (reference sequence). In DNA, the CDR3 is TGTGCCTGGAGTGTACGAGGGGCACGGGGTTCGAATACGCAGTATTTT. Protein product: CAWSVRGARGSNTQYF.

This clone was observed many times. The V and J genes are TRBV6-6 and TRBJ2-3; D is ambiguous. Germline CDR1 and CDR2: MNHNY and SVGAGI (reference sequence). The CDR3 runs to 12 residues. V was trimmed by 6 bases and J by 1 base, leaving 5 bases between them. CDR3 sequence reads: CASSGGTDTQYF. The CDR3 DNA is TGTGCCAGCAGCGGCGGCACAGATACGCAGTATTTT.

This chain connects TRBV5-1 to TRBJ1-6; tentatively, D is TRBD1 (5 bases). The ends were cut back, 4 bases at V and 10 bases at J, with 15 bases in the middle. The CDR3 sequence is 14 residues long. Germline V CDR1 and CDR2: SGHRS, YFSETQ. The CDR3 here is CASSRGLNSSPLHF. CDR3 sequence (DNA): TGCGCCAGCAGCCGGGGACTGAATAGCTCACCCCTCCACTTT.

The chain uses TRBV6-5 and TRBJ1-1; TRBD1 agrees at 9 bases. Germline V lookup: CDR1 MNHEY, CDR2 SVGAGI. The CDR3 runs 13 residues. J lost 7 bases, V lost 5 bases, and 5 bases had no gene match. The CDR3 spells CASSRRQGVEAFF. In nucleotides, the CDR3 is TGTGCCAGCAGTCGGCGACAGGGGGTTGAAGCTTTCTTT.

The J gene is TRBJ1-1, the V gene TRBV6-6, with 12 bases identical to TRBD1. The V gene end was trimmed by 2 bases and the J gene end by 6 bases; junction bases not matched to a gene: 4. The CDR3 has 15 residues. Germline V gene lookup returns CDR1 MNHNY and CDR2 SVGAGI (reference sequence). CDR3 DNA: TGTGCCAGCAGTTACCAGGGACAGGGGGCCGCTGAAGCTTTCTTT. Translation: CASSYQGQGAAEAFF.

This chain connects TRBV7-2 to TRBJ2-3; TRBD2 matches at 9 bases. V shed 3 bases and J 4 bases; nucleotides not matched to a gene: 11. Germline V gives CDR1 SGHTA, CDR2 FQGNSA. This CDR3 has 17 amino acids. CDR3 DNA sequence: TGTGCCAGCAGCTTTTTGCCAGCGGGGGGCCGATCAGATACGCAGTATTTT. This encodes CASSFLPAGGRSDTQYF.

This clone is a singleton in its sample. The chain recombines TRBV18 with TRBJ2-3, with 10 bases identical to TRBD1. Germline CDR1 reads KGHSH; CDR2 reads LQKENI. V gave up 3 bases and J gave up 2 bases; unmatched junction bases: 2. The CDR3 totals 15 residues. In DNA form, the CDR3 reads TGTGCCAGCTCACCGGGACAGGGGATCACAGATACGCAGTATTTT. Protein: CASSPGQGITDTQYF.

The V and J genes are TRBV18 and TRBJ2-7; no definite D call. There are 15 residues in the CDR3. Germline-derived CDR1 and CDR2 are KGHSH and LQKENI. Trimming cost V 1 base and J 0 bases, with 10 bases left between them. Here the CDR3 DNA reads TGTGCCAGCTCACCACTTGGCATACGCTCCTACGAGCAGTACTTC. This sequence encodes CASSPLGIRSYEQYF.

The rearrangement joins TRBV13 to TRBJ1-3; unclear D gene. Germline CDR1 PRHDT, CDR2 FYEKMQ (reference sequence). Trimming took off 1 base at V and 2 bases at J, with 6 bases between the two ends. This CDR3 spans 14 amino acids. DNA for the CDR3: TGTGCCAGCAGCTTAGCGTCAGCTGGAAACACCATATATTTT. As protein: CASSLASAGNTIYF.

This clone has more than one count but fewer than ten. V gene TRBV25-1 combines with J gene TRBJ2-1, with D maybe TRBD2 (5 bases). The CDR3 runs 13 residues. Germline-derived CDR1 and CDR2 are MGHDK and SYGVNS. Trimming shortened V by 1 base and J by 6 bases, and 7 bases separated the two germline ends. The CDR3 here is CASSEWGVNEQFF. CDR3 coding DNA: TGTGCCAGCAGTGAATGGGGAGTCAATGAGCAGTTCTTC.

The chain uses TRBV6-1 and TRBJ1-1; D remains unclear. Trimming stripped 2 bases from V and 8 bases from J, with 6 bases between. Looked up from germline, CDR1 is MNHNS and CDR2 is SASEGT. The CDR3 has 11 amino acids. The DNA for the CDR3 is TGTGCCAGCAGTGAACAGGTCGAAGCTTTCTTT. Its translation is CASSEQVEAFF.

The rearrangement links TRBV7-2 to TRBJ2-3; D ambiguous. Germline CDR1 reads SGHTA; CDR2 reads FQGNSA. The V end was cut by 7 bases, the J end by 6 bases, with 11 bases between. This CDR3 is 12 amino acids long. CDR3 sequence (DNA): TGTGCCAGCAAAGCTTTGGAGGATACGCAGTATTTT. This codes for CASKALEDTQYF.

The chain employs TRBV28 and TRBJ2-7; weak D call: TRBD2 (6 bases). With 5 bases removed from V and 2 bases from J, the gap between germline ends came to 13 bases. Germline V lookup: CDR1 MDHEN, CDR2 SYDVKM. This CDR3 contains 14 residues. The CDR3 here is CASSLGSSAYEQYF. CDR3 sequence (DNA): TGTGCCAGCAGTCTCGGGAGTTCCGCCTACGAGCAGTACTTC.